This is a list of T cell receptor beta chains from one sample in a study of cytomegalovirus exposure and HLA in healthy donors. Repertoires were generated with immunoSEQ multiplex PCR, while TCRdb's copy carries only in-frame clones and drops some. The sample shows 99,000 or so clones, roughly 15% of them seen only once. Sequenced material: PBMCs. These receptors were obtained from a female donor in good health and CMV-seronegative. CDR3s leave out the opening cysteine and the closing phenylalanine or tryptophan.

>TRBJ2-7|TRBV19
ASKHSQGSYEQY
>TRBJ2-3|TRBV6-5
ASSYGTSGKDTQY
>TRBJ2-5|TRBV9
ASSKHPDRGETQY
>TRBJ2-2|TRBV5-8
ASSLGTGGYTGELF
>TRBJ1-2|TRBV18
ASSPESLTGYGYT
>TRBJ1-5|TRBV28
ASSTKDRGHQPQH
>TRBJ2-5|TRBV27
ASALGNSGTVVGETQY
>TRBJ2-5|TRBV11-2
ASSDQPGTFTRTQY
>TRBJ1-1|TRBV13
ASSPGEQSGDTEAF
>TRBJ1-1|TRBV5-6
ASRKLSGNTEAF
>TRBJ1-5|TRBV7-9
ASSLGQVNNQPQH
>TRBJ2-3|TRBV14
ASSQRERERTDTQY
>TRBJ1-4|TRBV29-1
SDSYWATNEKLF
>TRBJ2-1|TRBV6-5
ASSYGPAGTNEQF
>TRBJ2-7|TRBV6-1
ASSESSDEQY
>TRBJ1-3|TRBV13
ASSLDRGSGNTIY
>TRBJ1-2|TRBV6-5
ASSSSHRAGYT
>TRBJ1-2|TRBV27
ASSSPQLSYGYT
>TRBJ1-5|TRBV7-8
ASSLAGHSNQPQH
>TRBJ1-1|TRBV7-2
ASAGVGANTEAF
>TRBJ2-1|TRBV4-3
ASSQRGEGHNEQF
>TRBJ2-3|TRBV30
AWNLTPDTQY
>TRBJ1-5|TRBV11-3
ASSAPGPRDKKNHEQPQH
>TRBJ1-3|TRBV2
ASKETVSGNTIY
>TRBJ1-5|TRBV27
ASSLTAGQYNQPQH
>TRBJ2-3|TRBV7-9
ASSLGAGGPNTQY
>TRBJ2-1|TRBV25-1
ASSVGVYNEQF
>TRBJ1-5|TRBV19
ASRPQQGAQPQH
>TRBJ2-1|TRBV12-5
DTPRVYEQF
>TRBJ2-1|TRBV5-8
ATSSGGQYNEQF
>TRBJ2-7|TRBV30
AWTPAGSYEQY